The rows below give T cell receptor beta chains drawn from one sample of a study of blood T cell repertoires in COVID-19. The repertoire was sequenced with immunoSEQ multiplex PCR; TCRdb's copy has only in-frame clones and lacks some. The sample records about 44,000 clones, about 85% being singletons. Sequenced material: peripheral blood. Receptors were obtained from a woman older than 75 in a cohort sampled during active or convalescent COVID-19. Both conserved end residues are part of each CDR3. The D gene is left open where the match is weak.

D gene	V gene	J gene	CDR3 protein
.	TRBV27	TRBJ1-4	CASSVSATNEKLFF
TRBD1	TRBV12-3/TRBV12-4	TRBJ1-2	CASSDGQGAGYTF
TRBD2	TRBV11-3	TRBJ2-1	CASSPAGTSGYEQFF
TRBD2	TRBV5-5	TRBJ2-3	CASFSGLAADTQYF
TRBD2	TRBV7-2	TRBJ2-1	CASSQTSGSYNEQFF
.	TRBV7-2	TRBJ2-7	CASRPPSSYEQYF
.	TRBV4-1	TRBJ2-3	CASSPSGTRGTDTQYF
.	TRBV9	TRBJ1-6	CASSPLGGDTTLHF
TRBD1	TRBV11-2	TRBJ1-3	CASSRPGQGGNTIYF
.	TRBV7-2	TRBJ1-5	CASSLVGGAADQPQHF
.	TRBV7-2	TRBJ2-7	CASSKAPPSYEQYF
.	TRBV5-6	TRBJ1-3	CASSFYPGLVSYSGNTIYF
.	TRBV3-1/TRBV3-2	TRBJ1-4	CASSQGTAVEKLFF
TRBD1	TRBV3-1/TRBV3-2	TRBJ1-2	CASSQDSRGRIYGYTF
.	TRBV6-5	TRBJ1-2	CASRKTANYGYTF
TRBD1	TRBV19	TRBJ1-1	CASMRGQKISRNTEAFF
.	TRBV12-3/TRBV12-4	TRBJ1-2	CASSYGQNYGYTF
.	TRBV29-1	TRBJ2-3	CSVVFAESTDTQYF
.	TRBV10-2	TRBJ1-6	CASSTQGSPLHF
.	TRBV7-8	TRBJ2-1	CASSLAGGTEQFF
TRBD1	TRBV2	TRBJ2-3	CATSDRGGTDTQYF
TRBD1	TRBV5-4	TRBJ1-6	CASSLEPGGKGNSPLHF
.	TRBV5-1	TRBJ1-1	CASSPAVQNTEAFF
TRBD1	TRBV28	TRBJ2-7	CASTPVMGTGTSYEQYF
TRBD1	TRBV6-5	TRBJ1-1	CASSYSTRGTAEAFF
.	TRBV25-1	TRBJ1-3	CASSAPTAISGNTIYF
TRBD2	TRBV7-2	TRBJ2-3	CASSLASGGRADTQYF
.	TRBV12-3/TRBV12-4	TRBJ1-2	CASSWAGVDGYTF
.	TRBV5-1	TRBJ2-6	CASGQNSGANVLTF
.	TRBV9	TRBJ2-7	CASSVDSSNYEQYF
.	TRBV2	TRBJ1-6	CASSEGGQIGSPLHF
.	TRBV2	TRBJ1-2	CASSLTQGANYGYTF
TRBD2	TRBV5-4	TRBJ2-1	CASSRLGREVSYNEQFF
.	TRBV15	TRBJ1-4	CATSKRALNEKLFF
.	TRBV6-5	TRBJ1-5	CASSLGPGHSSQPQHF
.	TRBV5-1	TRBJ2-5	CASSPGGMTGLQETQYF
.	TRBV9	TRBJ1-2	CASSVGDGAYYGYTF
.	TRBV5-1	TRBJ1-1	CASSLGAGRNTEAFF
TRBD1	TRBV6-1	TRBJ1-5	CASSEGQGGNQPQHF
TRBD2	TRBV7-2	TRBJ2-7	CASSLAHGSGGEQYF
TRBD1	TRBV19	TRBJ2-1	CASREQGAIGEQFF
TRBD2	TRBV9	TRBJ2-3	CASSVDPSGEDTQYF
.	TRBV7-9	TRBJ1-4	CASSLGQAPNEKLFF
.	TRBV4-1	TRBJ1-1	CASSQGERQRWTEAFF